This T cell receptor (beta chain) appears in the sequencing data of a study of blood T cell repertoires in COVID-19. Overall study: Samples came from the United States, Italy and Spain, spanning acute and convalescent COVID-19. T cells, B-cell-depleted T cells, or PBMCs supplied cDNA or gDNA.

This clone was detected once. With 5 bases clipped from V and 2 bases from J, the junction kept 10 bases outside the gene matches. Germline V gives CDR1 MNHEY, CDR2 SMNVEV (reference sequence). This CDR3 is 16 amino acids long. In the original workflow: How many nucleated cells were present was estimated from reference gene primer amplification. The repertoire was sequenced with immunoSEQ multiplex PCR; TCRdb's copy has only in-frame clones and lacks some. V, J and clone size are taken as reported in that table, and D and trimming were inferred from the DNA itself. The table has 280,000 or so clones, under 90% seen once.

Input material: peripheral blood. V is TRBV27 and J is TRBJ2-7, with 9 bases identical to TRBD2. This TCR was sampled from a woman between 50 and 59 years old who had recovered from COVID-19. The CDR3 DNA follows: TGTGCCAGCAGTCCCCTCCTAGCGGGGCTTACCTACGAGCAGTACTTC. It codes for CASSPLLAGLTYEQYF.